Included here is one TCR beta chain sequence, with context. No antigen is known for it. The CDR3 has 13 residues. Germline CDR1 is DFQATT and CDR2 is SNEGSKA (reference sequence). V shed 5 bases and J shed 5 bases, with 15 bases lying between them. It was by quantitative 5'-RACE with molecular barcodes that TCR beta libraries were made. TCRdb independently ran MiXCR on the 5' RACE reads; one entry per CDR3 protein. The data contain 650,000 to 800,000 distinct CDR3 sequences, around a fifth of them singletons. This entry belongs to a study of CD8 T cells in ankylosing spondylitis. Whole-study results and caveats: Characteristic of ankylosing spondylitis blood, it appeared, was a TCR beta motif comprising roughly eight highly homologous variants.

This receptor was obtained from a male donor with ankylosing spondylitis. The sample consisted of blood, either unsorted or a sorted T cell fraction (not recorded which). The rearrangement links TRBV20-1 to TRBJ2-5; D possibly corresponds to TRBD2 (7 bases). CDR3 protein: CSAGRGGSETQYF. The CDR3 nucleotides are TGCAGTGCTGGAAGGGGGGGGTCGGAGACCCAGTACTTC.